This TCR beta chain was captured in a study of T cell responses to AZD1222 COVID-19 vaccine. Study summary: The study pooled second doses at about 4 or about 12 weeks.

Points from the study as a whole: Spike-specific TCR breadth and depth both grew after two AZD1222 doses.

CDR1 is LNHDA and CDR2 is SQIVND in the germline V gene (reference sequence). CDR3 length: 16 amino acids. V shed 3 bases and J shed 2 bases, with 17 bases lying between them. Assay used: immunoSEQ multiplex PCR; TCRdb lists only in-frame clones, some missing. The repertoire holds roughly 200,000 clones, with roughly 92% as singletons. About this clone itself: Antigen: not known.

The receptor's source is an adult in good health. This sequence joins TRBV19 and TRBJ2-7; either TRBD1 or TRBD2 may supply D (7 bases each). Sequenced here: peripheral blood, sampled on day 0 of AZD1222 vaccination. The CDR3 coding sequence is TGTGCCAGTAGTATGGCAATCCAGGGGGGGACCTACGAGCAGTACTTC. This codes for CASSMAIQGGTYEQYF.